This TCR beta chain was recorded in a study of CD8 T cell repertoires and HIV-1 epitope variants. Turning to the study itself: An approximately 10-day culture received IL-2, IL-7 and IL-15 on days 3 and 7.

In the case of this clone: Antigen specificity is unknown.

CDR1 MNHEY and CDR2 SMNVEV come from the germline V gene (reference sequence). The CDR3 has 16 residues. V lost 0 bases to trimming and J lost 6 bases; unmatched junction nucleotides: 9. Clones were read by immunoSEQ multiplex PCR, and TCRdb kept only the in-frame ones, dropping some. The sample has 4,000 to 5,000 clones; around 71% are singletons. The chain has TRBV27 and TRBJ2-5; 8 nucleotides agree with TRBD2. The source of this sequence is a male donor with HIV. Sequencing was performed on cultured CD8+ T cells derived from PBMCs. The CDR3 sequence is CASSLSSGEPPKTQYF. CDR3 DNA sequence: TGTGCCAGCAGTTTATCTAGCGGGGAGCCTCCAAAGACCCAGTACTTC.